The entry below gives a single T cell receptor (beta chain) sequence along with its context. The target of this receptor is not known. No base qualities exist here, and no much larger clone lies one base off it. The germline V gene supplies CDR1 SGHTA and CDR2 FQGNSA. The CDR3 numbers 14 residues from cysteine through phenylalanine. The only DNA kept is the CDR3, 42 bases in frame from the first base. The V and J ends are trimmed by 1 base and 6 bases, leaving 10 bases between them. TCRdb shows the sequencer as Illumina NovaSeq 6000. TCR cDNA was synthesized by 5'RACE template switching, which introduced a universal primer site and unique molecular identifiers. cDNA synthesis was primed from both the TCR alpha and TCR beta constant segments. Two PCR steps were used to amplify libraries, with sample barcodes and sequencing adapters being added in the second step. Sequencing of libraries was done on Illumina HiSeq 2500 (2x100 bp) or NovaSeq (2x150 bp). Under the source paper's analysis protocol: MIGEC was used to demultiplex reads and collapse the reads into UMI consensus sequences, and MiXCR was used for V(D)J alignment. Vaccine-responding clonotypes were defined with edgeR using replicate PBMC samples, requiring FDR below 0.01 and a log2 fold change above 5 up to day 15. Bulk clonotypes were assigned CD4 or CD8 identity according to which sequenced CD4 or CD8 repertoire held them at higher abundance. TCRdb trimmed public reads at Q25 via fastp, called clones via MiXCR and kept in-frame beta chains. One record per CDR3 amino acid sequence lists the most common genes and DNA. It is TCRdb's table, rather than the study itself, that gives the V and J calls and clone size. Counted in this sample were about 170,000 distinct CDR3 sequences; approximately 9.9% of them appeared once. Together, the top ten hold 30% to 45% of the sample.

Explained via the paper, the treatment or condition label denotes: live attenuated yellow fever vaccine strain. PBMCs were isolated from peripheral blood using a standard Ficoll-Paque protocol. CD4 and CD8 T-cell fractions were isolated with Dynabeads CD4 and CD8 positive selection kits. RNA was extracted with TriZol from bulk PBMCs, CD4 and CD8 fractions, and dextramer-positive and dextramer-negative fractions. The sample comes from a study of T cells after yellow fever vaccination (dated by TCRdb to the late 2010s). For context, the study as a whole: The SMART-Seq v4 Ultra Low Input RNA kit was used to prepare libraries from fractions with low cell numbers. Bulk PBMC replicates and cell subsets were isolated from blood drawn at multiple timepoints before and after both primary and secondary immunization. To track T-cell clones before and after primary and booster YFV17D yellow fever vaccination, bulk TCR alpha and beta repertoires were sequenced longitudinally. Two healthy male donors, one aged 18 to 30 and one aged 30 to 40 years, were included in the cohort.

The full study reports these points: Because abundant contaminating clonotypes from the bulk population could be contained in FACS-sorted repertoires, computational filtering was required. Compared with the primary T-cell response, the secondary T-cell response was weaker but faster, peaking on day 5 rather than day 15. Only a couple of donors were included in the study, so the extent to which the findings can be generalized is limited. After the booster, most clones that had expanded after primary vaccination were detected again (approximately 97% of CD4 and around nine tenths of CD8), suggesting broad maintenance of memory. A small share of clonotypes was detected in both CD4 and CD8 compartments, with the overlap likely arising from convergent recombination.

The rearranged segments are TRBV7-2 and TRBJ2-1; a tentative D call is TRBD2 (5 bases match). This TCR came from a man between 18 and 29 years old who received the YFV17D yellow fever vaccine. Sequencing was performed on CD8+ T cells sorted from PBMCs, taken 15 days after the yellow fever booster vaccination. The CDR3 corresponds to CASSLDAGSNEQFF. The DNA reads TGTGCCAGCAGCTTAGACGCGGGTAGCAATGAGCAGTTCTTC.